This T cell receptor beta chain was found in a study of CD8 T cells in Susac syndrome. TCR beta sequences were obtained from blood CD8+ and CD4+ T cells. Random hexamers were used to reverse transcribe the RNA input (about 0.5 to 1 ug). TCRdb independently ran MiXCR on the immunoSEQ multiplex PCR reads; one entry per CDR3 protein. The table has 190,000 or so distinct CDR3 sequences, over 90% seen once; the top ten hold 0.082%. Looked up from germline, CDR1 is KGHDR and CDR2 is SFDVKD. The CDR3 extends over 17 amino acids. J was trimmed by 4 bases and V by 3 bases; bases with no gene match: 5. This clonotype was obtained from a human donor with multiple sclerosis. This sequence joins TRBV24-1 and TRBJ2-2; 12 bases line up with TRBD2. The sample consisted of CD4+ T cells from PBMCs. CDR3 coding DNA: TGTGCCACCAGTGATCCGACTAGCGGGGGAACCACCGGGGAGCTGTTTTTT. This codes for CATSDPTSGGTTGELFF.